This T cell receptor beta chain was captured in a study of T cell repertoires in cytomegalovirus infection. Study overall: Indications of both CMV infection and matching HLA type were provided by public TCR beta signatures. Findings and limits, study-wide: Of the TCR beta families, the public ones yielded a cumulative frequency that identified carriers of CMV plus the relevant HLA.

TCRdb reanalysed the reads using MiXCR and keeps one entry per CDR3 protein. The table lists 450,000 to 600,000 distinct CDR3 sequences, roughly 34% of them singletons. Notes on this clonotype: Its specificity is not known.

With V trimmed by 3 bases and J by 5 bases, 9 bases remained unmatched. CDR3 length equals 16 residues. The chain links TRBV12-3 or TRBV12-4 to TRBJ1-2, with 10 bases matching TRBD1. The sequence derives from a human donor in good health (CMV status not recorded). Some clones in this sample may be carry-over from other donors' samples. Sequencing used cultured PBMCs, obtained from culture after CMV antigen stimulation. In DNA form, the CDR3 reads TGTGCCAGCAGTTTCTTATTTGGGGACAGGGGATATGGCTACACCTTC. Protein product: CASSFLFGDRGYGYTF.